Following are 5 T cell receptor beta chains from one sample sequenced in a study of vaccination effects on CD4 cells after COVID-19. Assay used: immunoSEQ multiplex PCR; TCRdb lists only in-frame clones, some missing. The sample records 35,000 to 40,000 clones, approximately 72% being singletons. Viral peptide pool expansion of antigen-specific CD4+ T cells preceded sequencing in the ViraFEST assay. With nine to eleven days of culture completed, CD4+ T cells were isolated. This individual contracted SARS-CoV-2 between March and December 2020, as verified by PCR. These TCRs' antigens remain unknown. This material consisted of CD4+ T cells from PBMCs cultured with HCoV-NL63 spike peptides, taken before COVID-19 vaccination. The receptors here all came from a human donor who had a prior SARS-CoV-2 infection.

V and J are TRBV27 and TRBJ1-6; D might be TRBD1 (6 bases). V was shortened by 5 bases and J by 9 bases, with 8 bases between the two germline ends. Germline CDR1 and CDR2: MNHEY and SMNVEV (reference sequence). This CDR3 is 12 amino acids long. In DNA form, the CDR3 reads TGTGCCAGCAGTACCAGGGGTTCACCCCTCCACTTT. Translating gives CASSTRGSPLHF.

J is TRBJ2-4 and V is TRBV19; D is ambiguous. The ends were cut back, 2 bases at V and 0 bases at J, with 8 bases in the middle. From germline, CDR1 is LNHDA and CDR2 SQIVND (reference sequence). This CDR3 comprises 15 residues. The CDR3 reads CASSISSLAKNIQYF. CDR3 bases: TGTGCCAGTAGTATATCGTCTCTAGCCAAAAACATTCAGTACTTC.

V and J are TRBV10-1 and TRBJ2-3, with D possibly being TRBD1 or TRBD2 (5 bases each). Trimming stripped 6 bases from V and 5 bases from J, with 24 bases between. The CDR3 is 17 residues long. Germline CDR1 reads WNHNN; CDR2 reads SYGVQD (reference sequence). As DNA, the CDR3 is TGCGCCAGCAGAAAAAGGAGGTTCGGGACCCGGGGAGATACGCAGTATTTT. This encodes CASRKRRFGTRGDTQYF.

The chain combines TRBV6-5 with TRBJ1-2; 7 bases are shared with TRBD1. V lost 5 bases and J lost 8; bases outside the gene matches: 5. CDR1 is MNHEY, CDR2 SVGAGI, per germline. The CDR3 extends over 12 amino acids. The CDR3: CASSRQGRGYTF. CDR3 sequence (DNA): TGTGCCAGCAGTAGACAGGGAAGGGGCTACACCTTC.

The genes are TRBV30 and TRBJ1-6; D is possibly TRBD1 (6 bases). CDR1 and CDR2 from the germline V gene are GTSNPN and SVGIG (reference sequence). The CDR3 consists of 16 residues. V lost 2 bases, J lost 0 bases, and 11 bases lay in between. In DNA form, the CDR3 reads TGTGCCTGGAGTCGGACAGAGAGCTCCTATAATTCACCCCTCCACTTT. It is translated as CAWSRTESSYNSPLHF.